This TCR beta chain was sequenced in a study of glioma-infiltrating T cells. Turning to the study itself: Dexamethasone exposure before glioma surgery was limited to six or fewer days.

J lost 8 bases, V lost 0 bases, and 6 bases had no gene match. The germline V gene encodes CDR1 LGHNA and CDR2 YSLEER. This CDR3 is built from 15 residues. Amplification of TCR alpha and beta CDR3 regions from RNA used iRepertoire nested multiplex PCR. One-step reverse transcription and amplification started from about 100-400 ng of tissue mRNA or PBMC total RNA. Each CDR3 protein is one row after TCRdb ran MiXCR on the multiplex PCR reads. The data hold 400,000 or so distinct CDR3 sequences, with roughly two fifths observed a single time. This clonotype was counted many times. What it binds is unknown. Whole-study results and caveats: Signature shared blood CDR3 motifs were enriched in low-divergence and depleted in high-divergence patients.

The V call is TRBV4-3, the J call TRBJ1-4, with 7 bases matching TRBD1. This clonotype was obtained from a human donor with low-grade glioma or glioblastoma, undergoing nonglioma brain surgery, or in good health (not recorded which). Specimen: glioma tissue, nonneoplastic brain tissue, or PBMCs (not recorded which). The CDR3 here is CASSQDSTGAEKLFF. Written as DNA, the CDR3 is TGCGCCAGCAGCCAAGACTCTACAGGGGCCGAAAAACTGTTTTTT.